One and the same sample provided the 16 T cell receptor beta chains below, sequenced in a study of blood T cell repertoires in COVID-19. The table came from immunoSEQ multiplex PCR; TCRdb's copy has only in-frame clones and leaves some out. The table shows some 60,000 clones, with roughly 80% occurring only once. The sequenced sample consisted of peripheral blood. These receptors were taken from a woman between 50 and 59 years old with active or convalescent COVID-19.

The chain links TRBV5-1 to TRBJ1-6; tentatively, D is TRBD1 (6 bases). Germline assignment: CDR1 SGHRS and CDR2 YFSETQ. V shed 0 bases and J shed 7 bases, with 11 bases lying between them. The CDR3 spans 15 residues. CDR3 sequence (DNA): TGCGCCAGCAGCTTGGCGGGAAGGGGGAATTCACCCCTCCACTTT. It codes for CASSLAGRGNSPLHF.

The chain joins TRBV19 to TRBJ2-7, with 8 positions matching TRBD1. Per germline, CDR1 LNHDA and CDR2 SQIVND (reference sequence). V lost 5 bases, J lost 4 bases, and 7 bases stayed unmatched. This CDR3 has 14 residues. The CDR3 sequence is CASSDGTGLYEQYF. The CDR3 DNA reads TGTGCCAGTAGTGACGGGACAGGTCTTTACGAGCAGTACTTC. Looking up the rest from reference TRBV19 and TRBJ2-7 gives the full variable domain: DGGITQSPKYLFRKEGQNVTLSCEQNLNHDAMYWYRQDPGQGLRLIYYSQIVNDFQKGDIAEGYSVSREKKESFPLTVTSAQKNPTAFYLCASSDGTGLYEQYFGPGTRLTVT.

The chain couples TRBV29-1 to TRBJ2-4; D perhaps matches TRBD1 (5 bases). The CDR3 totals 12 residues. With 3 bases removed from V and 4 bases from J, the gap between germline ends came to 7 bases. Looked up from germline, CDR1 is SQVTM and CDR2 is ANQGSEA. In nucleotides, the CDR3 is TGCAGCGTTGAGGGGCAGAAAAACATTCAGTACTTC. This codes for CSVEGQKNIQYF.

The chain links TRBV5-1 to TRBJ2-1; D might be TRBD2 (6 bases). The CDR3 is 14 residues long. Trimming left V 2 bases short and J 6 bases short, with 12 bases between. Germline-derived CDR1 and CDR2 are SGHRS and YFSETQ. The CDR3 DNA reads as TGCGCCAGCAGCTTCGGGACTCTCGCCAATGAGCAGTTCTTC. Translated: CASSFGTLANEQFF.

The chain employs TRBV21-1 and TRBJ2-1; the table's D call TRBD2 went unverified against the DNA. TRBV21-1 corresponds to a pseudogene. There are 16 residues in the CDR3. The CDR3: CASALCRGGKYNEQFF. CDR3 sequence (DNA): TGTGCCAGCGCCCTTTGTAGGGGAGGTAAATACAATGAGCAGTTCTTC.

The J gene is TRBJ2-7, the V gene TRBV2; maybe TRBD2 (5 bases). With 5 bases removed from V and 0 bases from J, the gap between germline ends came to 8 bases. Germline loops: CDR1 SNHLY, CDR2 FYNNEI. This CDR3 contains 13 residues. The CDR3 nucleotides read TGTGCCAGCAGTCACGAGGGCTCCTACGAGCAGTACTTC. Translating gives CASSHEGSYEQYF.

The V and J genes are TRBV4-1 and TRBJ2-1, with 13 bases identical to TRBD2. The CDR3 is 17 residues long. Germline CDR1 reads MGHRA; CDR2 reads YSYEKL. V shed 5 bases, J shed 5 bases, and the junction held 9 bases outside the gene matches. The CDR3 protein is CASSYPGLAGPNNEQFF. The CDR3 coding sequence is TGCGCCAGCAGCTACCCGGGACTAGCGGGACCCAACAATGAGCAGTTCTTC.

This clone was seen a few times. The J gene is TRBJ2-1, the V gene TRBV28; 11 bases fit TRBD2. V shed 0 bases, J shed 6 bases, and the junction held 7 bases outside the gene matches. The germline CDR1 and CDR2 sequences are MDHEN and SYDVKM. The CDR3 is made up of 17 amino acids. CDR3 in amino acids: CASSLWSSGRSGNEQFF. The CDR3, as DNA: TGTGCCAGCAGTTTATGGTCTAGCGGGAGGTCAGGCAATGAGCAGTTCTTC.

The genes are TRBV24-1 and TRBJ1-2; TRBD1 agrees at 9 bases. The J segment lost 6 bases and the V segment lost 4 bases, leaving 5 bases of the junction unmatched. This CDR3 contains 14 residues. CDR1 and CDR2 (germline): KGHDR, SFDVKD. The CDR3: CATSDPGQGDGYTF. CDR3 coding DNA: TGTGCCACCAGTGACCCGGGACAGGGCGATGGCTACACCTTC.

The chain combines TRBV5-1 with TRBJ2-2; weak D call: TRBD2 (5 bases). This CDR3 contains 13 residues. V shed 6 bases and J shed 0 bases, with 6 bases lying between them. CDR1 and CDR2 from the germline V gene are SGHRS and YFSETQ. CDR3 protein: CASKRANTGELFF. DNA for the CDR3: TGCGCCAGCAAGAGGGCGAACACCGGGGAGCTGTTTTTT.

The V call is TRBV5-5, the J call TRBJ1-2, with TRBD1 identical over 11 bases. In germline, CDR1 is SGHKS, CDR2 YYEKEE (reference sequence). V shed 1 base, J shed 4 bases, and the junction held 3 bases outside the gene matches. The CDR3 totals 15 residues. This CDR3 is CASSLSGTGGYGYTF. CDR3 coding DNA: TGTGCCAGCAGCTTGTCCGGGACAGGGGGCTATGGCTACACCTTC.

V gene TRBV7-9 combines with J gene TRBJ2-7; 13 nucleotides align to TRBD2. The CDR3 length is 15 residues. The V gene's germline CDR1 is SEHNR and CDR2 FQNEAQ (reference sequence). With 5 bases clipped from V and 5 bases from J, the junction kept 6 bases outside the gene matches. CDR3 amino acids: CASSPWTSGSDEQYF. CDR3 bases: TGTGCCAGCAGCCCCTGGACTAGCGGGAGTGACGAGCAGTACTTC. The full variable domain, with the rest looked up from reference TRBV7-9 and TRBJ2-7, is DTGVSQNPRHKITKRGQNVTFRCDPISEHNRLYWYRQTLGQGPEFLTYFQNEAQLEKSRLLSDRFSAERPKGSFSTLEIQRTEQGDSAMYLCASSPWTSGSDEQYFGPGTRLTVT.

This chain connects TRBV30 to TRBJ1-5; D gene uncertain. The ends were cut back, 3 bases at V and 3 bases at J, with 12 bases in the middle. Germline CDR1 and CDR2: GTSNPN and SVGIG (reference sequence). The CDR3 consists of 14 residues. The DNA for the CDR3 is TGTGCCTGGAGCGATGGCAGTACCAATCAGCCCCAGCATTTT. Residues: CAWSDGSTNQPQHF.

CDR3 bases: TGTGCTAGTGGTTCGCATACGTTCACGGGCGGGGATCGAGGCTATGGCTACACCTTC. Protein: CASGSHTFTGGDRGYGYTF. The chain links TRBV12-5 to TRBJ1-2; unclear D gene. Germline lookup yields CDR1 LGHNT and CDR2 FRNRAP. This CDR3 has 19 amino acids. Trimming removed 4 bases from V and 4 bases from J, with 28 bases in between.

J is TRBJ2-1 and V is TRBV5-6, with 7 positions matching TRBD1. The CDR3 is 18 residues long. Unmatched junction bases numbered 14, after V lost 1 base and J lost 4 bases. From germline, CDR1 is SGHDT and CDR2 YYEEEE. The CDR3 nucleotides are TGTGCCAGCAGCTTGCTTTCCTGGACAGGAAGCCCTTACAATGAGCAGTTCTTC. Protein sequence: CASSLLSWTGSPYNEQFF.

CDR3 DNA: TGTGCCAGCAGCGTAAGACTAGCCCAAACCGGGGAGCTGTTTTTT. It specifies CASSVRLAQTGELFF. V is TRBV9 and J is TRBJ2-2, with 7 bases that match TRBD2. Trimming removed 1 base from V and 5 bases from J; junction bases left unmatched: 5. CDR1 and CDR2 (germline): SGDLS, YYNGEE. The CDR3 length is 15 residues.